The 22 T cell receptor beta chains below were found in one sample sequenced in a study of cytomegalovirus exposure and HLA in healthy donors. PCR involved 60 Vbeta and 13 Jbeta primers. Produced via immunoSEQ multiplex PCR; TCRdb's table is partial and in-frame only. This sample has under 200,000 clones, with roughly 13% found just once. Sequenced: PBMCs. Receptor source: a man between 50 and 59 years old in good health and CMV-seropositive.

V and J are TRBV7-8 and TRBJ2-2, with 7 bases identical to TRBD1. There are 15 residues in the CDR3. Germline V gives CDR1 SGHVS, CDR2 FQNEAQ. J lost 4 bases, V lost 5 bases, and 7 bases had no gene match. CDR3 nucleotides: TGTGCCAGCAGCCGTAGGGACAGCCTCACCGGGGAGCTGTTTTTT. This gives the protein CASSRRDSLTGELFF.

This clone was counted between two and nine times. This chain connects TRBV10-1 to TRBJ1-1, with a possible D match to TRBD1 (5 bases). The CDR3 runs to 11 residues. V was trimmed by 6 bases and J by 9 bases, leaving 11 bases between them. The germline CDR1 and CDR2 sequences are WNHNN and SYGVQD (reference sequence). The CDR3 nucleotides read TGCGCCAGCAGCAGGGATTCCCAAGCTTTCTTT. It yields the protein CASSRDSQAFF.

The J gene is TRBJ1-5, the V gene TRBV10-3, with 11 bases that match TRBD1. The length of the CDR3 is 16 residues. The J segment lost 2 bases and the V segment lost 6 bases, leaving 6 bases of the junction unmatched. Germline assignment: CDR1 ENHRY and CDR2 SYGVKD. This CDR3 is CAIREGDRGGNQPQHF. CDR3 DNA sequence: TGTGCCATCAGGGAGGGGGACAGGGGGGGCAATCAGCCCCAGCATTTT.

The rearrangement joins TRBV5-1 to TRBJ2-3; possible D gene TRBD1, 5 bases. Deletions cut 2 bases from V and 5 bases from J, with 9 bases between. The CDR3 spans 13 residues. Germline V CDR1 and CDR2: SGHRS, YFSETQ. In nucleotides, the CDR3 is TGCGCCAGCAGCTTTGGGGCGTTAGATACGCAGTATTTT. Protein: CASSFGALDTQYF.

This clone was seen a few times. This chain connects TRBV7-2 to TRBJ1-4; possibly TRBD1 for D (5 bases). CDR3 length equals 15 residues. Germline loops: CDR1 SGHTA, CDR2 FQGNSA. V was clipped by 4 bases and J by 2 bases, with 11 bases between them. The CDR3 region has the DNA TGTGCCAGCAGCTCCCAGACAGCGACTAATGAAAAACTGTTTTTT. This codes for CASSSQTATNEKLFF. The full variable domain, with the rest looked up from reference TRBV7-2 and TRBJ1-4, is GAGVSQSPSNKVTEKGKDVELRCDPISGHTALYWYRQSLGQGLEFLIYFQGNSAPDKSGLPSDRFSAERTGGSVSTLTIQRTQQEDSAVYLCASSSQTATNEKLFFGSGTQLSVL.

This clone was counted between two and nine times. The CDR3 DNA reads TGTGCCAGCAGTGAGTCAGCGGGGGGTTACTCCGGGGAGCTGTTTTTT. Protein product: CASSESAGGYSGELFF. The rearrangement joins TRBV6-1 to TRBJ2-2; TRBD2 matches at 9 bases. Trimming at V came to 3 bases and at J to 6 bases, leaving 8 bases not matched to a gene. The germline CDR1 and CDR2 sequences are MNHNS and SASEGT. The CDR3 totals 16 residues.

This clone came up a few times. The rearrangement joins TRBV7-2 to TRBJ1-2; the match to TRBD1 covers 8 bases. Losses at the gene ends were 0 bases for V and 5 bases for J; bases not matched to a gene: 5. The CDR3 runs 15 residues. CDR1 SGHTA and CDR2 FQGNSA come from the germline V gene. The CDR3 sequence: CASSLAMGTGYGYTF. The CDR3 region has the DNA TGTGCCAGCAGCTTAGCAATGGGGACAGGTTATGGCTACACCTTC.

In DNA form, the CDR3 reads TGTGCCAGCAGCTTCGGACTTGTAAAGACCCAGTACTTC. Translation: CASSFGLVKTQYF. The V call is TRBV7-2, the J call TRBJ2-5; possible D gene TRBD2, 5 bases. The germline CDR1 and CDR2 sequences are SGHTA and FQGNSA. The CDR3 length is 13 residues. V lost 3 bases to trimming and J lost 6 bases, with 11 bases between them. Looking up the rest from reference TRBV7-2 and TRBJ2-5 gives the full variable domain: GAGVSQSPSNKVTEKGKDVELRCDPISGHTALYWYRQSLGQGLEFLIYFQGNSAPDKSGLPSDRFSAERTGGSVSTLTIQRTQQEDSAVYLCASSFGLVKTQYFGPGTRLLVL.

This clone was detected only a few times. The chain carries TRBV7-6 and TRBJ1-6; TRBD1 is a possible D gene (6 bases). The CDR3 sequence is 18 residues long. The V end lost 3 bases, the J end lost 0 bases, and 15 bases lay between the germline ends. Germline loops: CDR1 SGHVS, CDR2 FNYEAQ. For the CDR3, the DNA is TGTGCCAGCAGCTTTCAGGGGCAGGGGAGCTCCTATAATTCACCCCTCCACTTT. Amino acids: CASSFQGQGSSYNSPLHF.

This clone occurred a few times. This chain connects TRBV4-3 to TRBJ2-1; 11 positions match TRBD2. J lost 2 bases, V lost 2 bases, and 2 bases had no gene match. This CDR3 has 16 amino acids. CDR1 and CDR2 from the germline V gene are LGHNA and YSLEER. The CDR3 DNA reads as TGCGCCAGCAGCCAACTAGCGGGGGGAGCCTACAATGAGCAGTTCTTC. This sequence encodes CASSQLAGGAYNEQFF.

This clone was seen a few times. The rearrangement uses TRBV7-2 and TRBJ1-1, with 7 bases that match TRBD1. Germline CDR1 SGHTA, CDR2 FQGNSA. Unmatched junction bases numbered 7, after V lost 5 bases and J lost 1 base. The CDR3 sequence is 15 residues long. CDR3 sequence (DNA): TGTGCCAGCAGCCTTACAGGGGCCCCGAACACTGAAGCTTTCTTT. Residues: CASSLTGAPNTEAFF.

The chain carries TRBV4-1 and TRBJ2-5; possible D gene TRBD2, 6 bases. V lost 0 bases, J lost 2 bases, and 13 bases lay in between. Germline CDR1 and CDR2: MGHRA and YSYEKL. The CDR3 covers 16 residues. The CDR3 here is CASSQEAGRGQETQYF. CDR3 nucleotide sequence: TGCGCCAGCAGCCAAGAGGCTGGTCGGGGGCAAGAGACCCAGTACTTC.

This clone was seen only a few times. V and J are TRBV5-1 and TRBJ1-2, with 8 bases identical to TRBD1. Germline loops: CDR1 SGHRS, CDR2 YFSETQ. The V segment lost 4 bases and the J segment 4 bases; nucleotides outside the gene matches: 18. This CDR3 has 18 residues. The CDR3 region is CASSLHQGTGRGGYGYTF. In nucleotides, the CDR3 is TGCGCCAGCAGCCTCCATCAAGGGACAGGCCGAGGGGGCTATGGCTACACCTTC.

The CDR3 DNA sequence: TGTGCCAGCAGCCAGCAAGGCGAGGGATCTGAAGCTTTCTTT. It translates to CASSQQGEGSEAFF. This chain connects TRBV14 to TRBJ1-1; unclear D gene. The CDR3 sequence is 14 residues long. Between the trimmed V and J ends, which lost 3 bases and 6 bases, there was a span of 14 bases. Per the germline V gene, CDR1 is SGHDN and CDR2 is FVKESK.

This chain links TRBV2 with TRBJ1-2; possible D gene TRBD1, 6 bases. The CDR3 contains 16 residues. CDR1 and CDR2 from the germline V gene are SNHLY and FYNNEI. V lost 1 base and J lost 2, with 14 bases in between. This CDR3 reads CASSEGPGRGNYGYTF. In DNA, the CDR3 is TGTGCCAGCAGTGAAGGTCCGGGCAGGGGCAACTATGGCTACACCTTC.

V and J are TRBV28 and TRBJ1-6; 7 bases match TRBD1. V lost 3 bases, J lost 5 bases, and 7 bases stayed unmatched. The germline gives CDR1 MDHEN, CDR2 SYDVKM. The CDR3 has 16 amino acids. The CDR3 spells CASSFSGRGHNSPLHF. The CDR3 region has the DNA TGTGCCAGCAGTTTCTCTGGAAGGGGGCATAATTCACCCCTCCACTTT.

The CDR3 is CASSQDRDRGFNEQFF. The CDR3, as DNA: TGCGCCAGCAGCCAAGACAGGGACAGGGGGTTCAATGAGCAGTTCTTC. V usage is TRBV4-1 and J usage is TRBJ2-1; 11 nucleotides line up with TRBD1. CDR1 MGHRA and CDR2 YSYEKL come from the germline V gene. Trimming cost V 0 bases and J 6 bases; bases outside gene matches: 4. There are 16 residues in the CDR3.

This clone turned up a few times. The chain recombines TRBV7-2 with TRBJ1-3; D unclear. CDR3 length: 13 amino acids. Germline CDR1 is SGHTA and CDR2 is FQGNSA. V was cut by 3 bases and J by 0 bases, with 3 bases left in between. This chain's CDR3 is CASSLSSGNTIYF. CDR3 in DNA: TGTGCCAGCAGCTTGAGCTCTGGAAACACCATATATTTT.

This clone was found a few times. This chain joins TRBV28 and TRBJ1-6, with TRBD1 matching 9 bases. Germline CDR1 and CDR2: MDHEN and SYDVKM. This CDR3 has 13 residues. V was pared by 8 bases and J by 8 bases, with 4 bases of the junction left unmatched. CDR3 bases: TGTGCCAGCTCCGACAGGGGGTATTCACCCCTCCACTTT. This encodes CASSDRGYSPLHF.

V usage is TRBV7-9 and J usage is TRBJ2-1, with TRBD1 identical over 7 bases. Germline CDR1 SEHNR, CDR2 FQNEAQ (reference sequence). The CDR3 has 14 residues. The junction had 4 bases not matched to a gene; V was cut back by 2 bases and J by 6 bases. The DNA for the CDR3 is TGTGCCAGCAGCTTATCCAGACAGGGCAATGAGCAGTTCTTC. Translated, it gives CASSLSRQGNEQFF.

In this sample, this clone turned up a few times. This chain uses TRBV6-5 with TRBJ2-1, with D possibly matching TRBD2 (6 bases). CDR1 is MNHEY and CDR2 is SVGAGI in the germline V gene. V lost 2 bases, J lost 5 bases, and 10 bases lay in between. The CDR3 has 14 amino acids. CDR3 protein: CASSYLGGNNEQFF. Written as DNA, the CDR3 is TGTGCCAGCAGTTACCTCGGAGGGAACAATGAGCAGTTCTTC.

This chain connects TRBV28 to TRBJ2-1; TRBD1 is a possible D gene (6 bases). CDR3 length: 13 residues. Deletions cut 5 bases from V and 4 bases from J, with 9 bases between. From germline, CDR1 is MDHEN and CDR2 SYDVKM. The CDR3 coding sequence is TGTGCCAGCAGTCTCGACAGGTACAATGAGCAGTTCTTC. Amino acid sequence: CASSLDRYNEQFF.